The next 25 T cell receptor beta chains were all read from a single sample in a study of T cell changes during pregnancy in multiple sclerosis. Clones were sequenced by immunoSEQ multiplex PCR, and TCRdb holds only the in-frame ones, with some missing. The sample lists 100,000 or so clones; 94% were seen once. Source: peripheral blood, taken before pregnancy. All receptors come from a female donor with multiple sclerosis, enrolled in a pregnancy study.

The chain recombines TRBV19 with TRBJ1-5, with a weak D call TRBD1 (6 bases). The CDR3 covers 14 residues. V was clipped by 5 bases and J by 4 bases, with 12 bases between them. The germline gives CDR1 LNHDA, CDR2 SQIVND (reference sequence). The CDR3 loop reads CASSAGVGNQPQHF. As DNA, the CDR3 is TGTGCCAGTAGTGCAGGGGTTGGAAATCAGCCCCAGCATTTT.

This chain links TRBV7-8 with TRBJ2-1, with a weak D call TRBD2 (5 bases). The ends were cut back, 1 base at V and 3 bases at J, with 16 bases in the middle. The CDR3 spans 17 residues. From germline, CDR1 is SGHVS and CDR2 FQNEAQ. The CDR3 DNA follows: TGTGCCAGCAGCTTAGTGGACGGGATAGAGATCTACAATGAGCAGTTCTTC. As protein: CASSLVDGIEIYNEQFF.

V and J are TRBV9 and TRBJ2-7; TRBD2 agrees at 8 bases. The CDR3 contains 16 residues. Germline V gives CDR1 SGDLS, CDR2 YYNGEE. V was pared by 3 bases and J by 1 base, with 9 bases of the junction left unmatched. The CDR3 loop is CASSAGGGQTSYEQYF. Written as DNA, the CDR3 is TGTGCCAGCAGCGCGGGGGGGGGACAAACTTCCTACGAGCAGTACTTC.

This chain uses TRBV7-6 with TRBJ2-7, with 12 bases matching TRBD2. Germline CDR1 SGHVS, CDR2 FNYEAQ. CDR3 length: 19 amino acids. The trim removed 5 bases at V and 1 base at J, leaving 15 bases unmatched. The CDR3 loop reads CASSLNPGGTSGLSYEQYF. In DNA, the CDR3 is TGTGCCAGCAGCCTCAACCCCGGAGGGACTAGCGGGCTTTCCTACGAGCAGTACTTC.

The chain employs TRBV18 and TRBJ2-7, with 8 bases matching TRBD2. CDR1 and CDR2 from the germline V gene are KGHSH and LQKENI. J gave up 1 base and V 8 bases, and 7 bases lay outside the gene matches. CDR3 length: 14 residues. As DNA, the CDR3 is TGTGCCAGCGAAAGCGGGAGTCAGTCCTACGAGCAGTACTTC. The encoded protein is CASESGSQSYEQYF.

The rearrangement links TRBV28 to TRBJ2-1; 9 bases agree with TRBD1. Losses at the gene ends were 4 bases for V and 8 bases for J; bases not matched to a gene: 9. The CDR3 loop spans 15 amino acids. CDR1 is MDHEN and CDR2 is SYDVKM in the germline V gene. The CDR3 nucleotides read TGTGCCAGCAGTTCCGCCGGGACAGGGTCCCATGAGCAGTTCTTC. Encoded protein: CASSSAGTGSHEQFF.

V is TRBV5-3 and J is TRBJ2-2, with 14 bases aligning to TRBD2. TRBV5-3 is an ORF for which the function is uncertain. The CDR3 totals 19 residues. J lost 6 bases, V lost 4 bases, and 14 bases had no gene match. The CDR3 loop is CARSPRTSGRSQSPGELFF. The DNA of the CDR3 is TGTGCCAGAAGCCCCCGGACTAGCGGGAGGTCGCAGTCCCCCGGGGAGCTGTTTTTT.

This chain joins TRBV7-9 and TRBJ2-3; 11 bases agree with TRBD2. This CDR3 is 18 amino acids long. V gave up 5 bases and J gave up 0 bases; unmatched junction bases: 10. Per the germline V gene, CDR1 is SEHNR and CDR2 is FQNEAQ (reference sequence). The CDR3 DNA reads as TGTGCCAGCAGCCCAGGACTAGCGGGCTACTCTAGCACAGATACGCAGTATTTT. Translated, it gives CASSPGLAGYSSTDTQYF.

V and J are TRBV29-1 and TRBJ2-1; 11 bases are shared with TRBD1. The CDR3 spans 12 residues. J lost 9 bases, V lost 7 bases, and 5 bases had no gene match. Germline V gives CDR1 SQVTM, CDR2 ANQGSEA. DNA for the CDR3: TGCAGCGCTGGACAGGGGGCGGTTGAGCAGTTCTTC. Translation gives CSAGQGAVEQFF.

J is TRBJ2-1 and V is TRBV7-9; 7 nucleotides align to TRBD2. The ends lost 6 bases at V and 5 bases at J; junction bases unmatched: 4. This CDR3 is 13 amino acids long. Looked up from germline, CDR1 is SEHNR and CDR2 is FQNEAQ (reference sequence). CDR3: CASRHSGHNEQFF. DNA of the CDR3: TGTGCCAGCAGACATAGCGGGCACAATGAGCAGTTCTTC.

The CDR3 DNA is TGTGCCAGTAGTATAGCCGTACAAGAGACCCAGTACTTC. This codes for CASSIAVQETQYF. The V gene is TRBV19, the J gene TRBJ2-5; D gene ambiguous. This CDR3 has 13 amino acids. V lost 1 base to trimming and J lost 2 bases, with 5 bases between them. Germline V gene lookup returns CDR1 LNHDA and CDR2 SQIVND (reference sequence).

The CDR3: CASSKEGADYGYTF. The CDR3 nucleotides read TGCGCCAGCAGCAAGGAGGGGGCAGACTATGGCTACACCTTC. J is TRBJ1-2 and V is TRBV4-1, with 7 nucleotides matching TRBD1. CDR1 and CDR2 (germline): MGHRA, YSYEKL. V lost 5 bases to trimming and J lost 3 bases; unmatched junction nucleotides: 6. The CDR3 contains 14 residues.

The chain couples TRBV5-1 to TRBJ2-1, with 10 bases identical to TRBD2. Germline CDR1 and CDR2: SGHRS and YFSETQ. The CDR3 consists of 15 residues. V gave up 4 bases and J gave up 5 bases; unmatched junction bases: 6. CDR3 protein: CASSKSGRADNEQFF. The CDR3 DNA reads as TGCGCCAGCAGCAAGAGCGGGAGGGCCGACAATGAGCAGTTCTTC.

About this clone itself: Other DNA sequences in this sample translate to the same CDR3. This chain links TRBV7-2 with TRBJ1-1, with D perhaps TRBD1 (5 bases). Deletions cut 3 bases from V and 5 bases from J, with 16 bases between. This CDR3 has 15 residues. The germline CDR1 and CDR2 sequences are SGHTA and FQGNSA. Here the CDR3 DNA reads TGTGCCAGCAGCTTCCCTGGGACGGGGGGTACTGAAGCTTTCTTT. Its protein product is CASSFPGTGGTEAFF.

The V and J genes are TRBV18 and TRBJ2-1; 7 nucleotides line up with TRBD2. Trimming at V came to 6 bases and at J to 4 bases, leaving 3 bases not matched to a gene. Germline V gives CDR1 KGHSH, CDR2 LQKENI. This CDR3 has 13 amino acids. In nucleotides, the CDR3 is TGTGCCAGCTCGTGGGGGGGTTACAATGAGCAGTTCTTC. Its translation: CASSWGGYNEQFF.

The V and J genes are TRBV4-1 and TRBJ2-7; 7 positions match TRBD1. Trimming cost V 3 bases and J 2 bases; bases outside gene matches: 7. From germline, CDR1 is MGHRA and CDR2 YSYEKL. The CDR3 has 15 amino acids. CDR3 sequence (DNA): TGCGCCAGCAGCCATATTGGGACAGCTACCTACGAGCAGTACTTC. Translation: CASSHIGTATYEQYF.

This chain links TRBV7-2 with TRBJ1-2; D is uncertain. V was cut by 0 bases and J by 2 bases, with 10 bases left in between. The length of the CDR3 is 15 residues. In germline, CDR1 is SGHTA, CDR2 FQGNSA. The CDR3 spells CASSLAKGGNYGYTF. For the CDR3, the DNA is TGTGCCAGCAGCTTAGCGAAGGGCGGGAACTATGGCTACACCTTC.

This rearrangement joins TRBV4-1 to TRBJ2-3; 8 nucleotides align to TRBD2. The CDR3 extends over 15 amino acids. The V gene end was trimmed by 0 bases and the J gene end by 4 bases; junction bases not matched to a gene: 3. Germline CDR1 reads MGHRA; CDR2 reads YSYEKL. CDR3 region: CASSQDTGGADTQYF. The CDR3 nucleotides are TGCGCCAGCAGCCAAGACACGGGAGGGGCAGATACGCAGTATTTT.

The CDR3 region has the DNA TGTGCCAGCAGTGGGTATAACGTTAGTGGGCCCTACACCTTC. Translated, it gives CASSGYNVSGPYTF. The genes are TRBV6-4 and TRBJ1-2; D is unclear. Germline values: CDR1 MRHNA, CDR2 SNTAGT. This CDR3 has 14 amino acids. V dropped 4 bases and J dropped 10 bases, with 19 bases sitting between them.

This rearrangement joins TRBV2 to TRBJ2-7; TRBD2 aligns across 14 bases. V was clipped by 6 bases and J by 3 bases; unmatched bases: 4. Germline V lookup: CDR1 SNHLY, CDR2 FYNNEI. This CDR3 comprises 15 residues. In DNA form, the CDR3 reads TGTGCCAGCAGAGCGGGGACTAGCGGGAGCTACGAGCAGTACTTC. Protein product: CASRAGTSGSYEQYF.

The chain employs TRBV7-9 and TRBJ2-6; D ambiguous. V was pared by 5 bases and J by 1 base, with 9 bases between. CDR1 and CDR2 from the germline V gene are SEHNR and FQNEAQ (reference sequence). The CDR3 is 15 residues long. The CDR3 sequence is CASSHMSSGANVLTF. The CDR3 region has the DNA TGTGCCAGCAGCCACATGTCGTCTGGGGCCAACGTCCTGACTTTC. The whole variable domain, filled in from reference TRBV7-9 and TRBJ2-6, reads DTGVSQNPRHKITKRGQNVTFRCDPISEHNRLYWYRQTLGQGPEFLTYFQNEAQLEKSRLLSDRFSAERPKGSFSTLEIQRTEQGDSAMYLCASSHMSSGANVLTFGAGSRLTVL.

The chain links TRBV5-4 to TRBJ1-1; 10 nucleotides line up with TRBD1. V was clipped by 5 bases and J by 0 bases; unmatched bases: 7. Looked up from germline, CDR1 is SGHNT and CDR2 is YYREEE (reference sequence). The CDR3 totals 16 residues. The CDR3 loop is CASREGQGLMNTEAFF. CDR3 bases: TGTGCCAGCAGGGAGGGACAGGGGCTCATGAACACTGAAGCTTTCTTT.

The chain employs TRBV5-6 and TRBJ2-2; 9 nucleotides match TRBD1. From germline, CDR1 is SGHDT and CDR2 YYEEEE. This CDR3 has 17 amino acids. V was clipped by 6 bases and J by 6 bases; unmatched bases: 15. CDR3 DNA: TGTGCCAGCACCCAAACACCGGGACAGGGTGGTCCCGGGGAGCTGTTTTTT. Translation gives CASTQTPGQGGPGELFF.

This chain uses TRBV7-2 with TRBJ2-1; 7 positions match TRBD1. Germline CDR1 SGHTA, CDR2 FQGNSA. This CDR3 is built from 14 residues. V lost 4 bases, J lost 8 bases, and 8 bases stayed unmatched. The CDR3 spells CASSSPRQGDEQFF. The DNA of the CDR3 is TGTGCCAGCAGCTCCCCCCGGCAGGGGGATGAGCAGTTCTTC.

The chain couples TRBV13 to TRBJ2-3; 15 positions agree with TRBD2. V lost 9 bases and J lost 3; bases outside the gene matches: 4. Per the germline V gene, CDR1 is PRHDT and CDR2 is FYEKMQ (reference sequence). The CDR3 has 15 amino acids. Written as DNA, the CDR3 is TGTGCCAGTGGACTAGCGGGAGGGGATACAGATACGCAGTATTTT. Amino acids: CASGLAGGDTDTQYF.